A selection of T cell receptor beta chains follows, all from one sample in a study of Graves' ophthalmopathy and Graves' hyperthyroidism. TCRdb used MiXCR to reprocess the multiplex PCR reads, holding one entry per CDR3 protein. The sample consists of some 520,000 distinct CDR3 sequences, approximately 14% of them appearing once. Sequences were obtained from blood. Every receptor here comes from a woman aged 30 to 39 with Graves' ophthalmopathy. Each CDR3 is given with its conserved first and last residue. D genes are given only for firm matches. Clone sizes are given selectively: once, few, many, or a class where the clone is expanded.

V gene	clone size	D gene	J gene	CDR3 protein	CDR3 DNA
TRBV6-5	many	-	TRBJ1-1	CASIIMNTEAFF	TGTGCCAGCATTATCATGAACACTGAAGCTTTCTTT
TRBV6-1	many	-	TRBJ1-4	CASSGHRVTNEKLFF	TGTGCCAGCAGTGGTCACAGGGTAACTAATGAAAAACTGTTTTTT
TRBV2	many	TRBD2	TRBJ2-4	CASSSPSTSGGAKNIQYF	TGTGCCAGCAGTTCACCGTCGACTAGCGGGGGGGCAAAAAACATTCAGTACTTC
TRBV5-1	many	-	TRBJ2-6	CASSDTGSGANVLTF	TGCGCCAGCAGCGACACAGGGTCTGGGGCCAACGTCCTGACTTTC
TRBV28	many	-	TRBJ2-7	CASSFARNYEQYF	TGTGCCAGCAGTTTTGCCCGAAACTACGAGCAGTACTTC
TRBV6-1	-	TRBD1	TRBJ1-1	CASSDPQATGWSFF	TGTGCCAGCAGTGATCCCCAGGCGACAGGGTGGAGTTTCTTT
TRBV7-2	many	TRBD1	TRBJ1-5	CASSHRGFQPQHF	TGTGCCAGCAGCCACAGGGGGTTTCAGCCCCAGCATTTT
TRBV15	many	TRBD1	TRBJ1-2	CATSRPGTVAYTF	TGTGCCACCAGCAGACCCGGGACAGTCGCCTACACCTTC
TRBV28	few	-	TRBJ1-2	CASGAGTLLRDYGYTF	TGTGCCAGCGGCGCCGGGACACTCCTTCGGGACTATGGCTACACCTTC
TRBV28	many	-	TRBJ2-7	CASNRRRQTYEQYF	TGTGCCAGCAATCGGCGTAGGCAGACCTACGAGCAGTACTTC
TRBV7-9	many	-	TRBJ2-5	CASSFFANQETQYF	TGTGCCAGCAGCTTTTTCGCGAACCAAGAGACCCAGTACTTC
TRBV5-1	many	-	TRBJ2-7	CASSSLAFQAPSYEQYF	TGCGCCAGCAGCTCCTTAGCGTTCCAAGCCCCATCCTACGAGCAGTACTTC
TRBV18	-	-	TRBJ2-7	CASSPAAGFYEQYF	TGTGCCAGCTCACCAGCCGCCGGCTTTTACGAGCAGTACTTC
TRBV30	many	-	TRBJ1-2	CAWTGVYGYTF	TGTGCCTGGACAGGGGTGTATGGCTACACCTTC
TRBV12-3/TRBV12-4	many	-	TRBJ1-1	CASSLAAATEAFF	TGTGCCAGCAGTTTAGCGGCAGCTACTGAAGCTTTCTTT
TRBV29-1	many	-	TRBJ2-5	CSAHSSQETQYF	TGCAGCGCCCACAGTAGTCAAGAGACCCAGTACTTC
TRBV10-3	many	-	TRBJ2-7	CAISDGDSSSYEQYF	TGTGCCATCAGTGACGGAGATTCAAGCTCCTACGAGCAGTACTTC
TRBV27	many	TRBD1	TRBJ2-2	CASSRRGTGNTGELFF	TGTGCCAGCAGCCGAAGAGGGACAGGGAACACCGGGGAGCTGTTTTTT
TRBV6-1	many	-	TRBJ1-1	CASGPSGSTEAFF	TGTGCCAGCGGTCCCTCCGGGAGCACTGAAGCTTTCTTT
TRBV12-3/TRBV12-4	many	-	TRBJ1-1	CASSPRTLSPEAFF	TGTGCCAGCAGTCCCCGGACCTTATCCCCTGAAGCTTTCTTT
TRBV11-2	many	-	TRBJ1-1	CASSLVTDTEAFF	TGTGCCAGCAGCTTAGTAACAGACACTGAAGCTTTCTTT
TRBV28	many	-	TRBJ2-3	CANRLQGTDTQYF	TGTGCCAACAGACTACAGGGAACAGATACGCAGTATTTT
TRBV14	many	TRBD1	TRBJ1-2	CASSVRQGAGPNYGYTF	TGTGCCAGCAGCGTACGACAGGGAGCGGGACCTAACTATGGCTACACCTTC
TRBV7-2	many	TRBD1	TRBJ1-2	CASSFSAGTGYGYTF	TGTGCCAGCAGCTTCTCAGCCGGGACAGGGTACGGCTACACCTTC
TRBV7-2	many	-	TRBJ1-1	CASSSDMLNTEAFF	TGTGCCAGCAGCTCCGACATGTTGAACACTGAAGCTTTCTTT
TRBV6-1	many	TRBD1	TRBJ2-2	CASRPLTGEVGELFF	TGTGCCAGCCGTCCATTGACAGGGGAGGTTGGGGAGCTGTTTTTT
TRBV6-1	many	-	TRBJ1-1	CASSRTVKGAFF	TGTGCCAGCAGTCGGACTGTGAAGGGAGCTTTCTTT
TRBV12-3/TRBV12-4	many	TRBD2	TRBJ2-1	CASRPPGGNEQFF	TGTGCCAGCAGGCCCCCGGGAGGGAATGAGCAGTTCTTC
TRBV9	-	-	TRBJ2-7	CASSVETKGVEQYF	TGTGCCAGCAGCGTAGAGACTAAGGGGGTCGAGCAGTACTTC
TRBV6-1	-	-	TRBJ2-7	CASSARQANPWNEQYF	TGTGCCAGCAGTGCACGACAGGCCAACCCCTGGAACGAGCAGTACTTC
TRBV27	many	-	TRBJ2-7	CASSTRLDSNSRGEQYF	TGTGCCAGCAGTACCAGATTGGACAGCAACTCTCGGGGCGAGCAGTACTTC
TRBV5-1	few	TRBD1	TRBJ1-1	CASSLGQGTGEAFF	TGCGCCAGCAGCTTGGGACAGGGGACGGGTGAAGCTTTCTTT
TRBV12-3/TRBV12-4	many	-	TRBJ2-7	CASSSRDRNYEQYF	TGTGCCAGCAGTTCCCGGGACCGGAACTACGAGCAGTACTTC
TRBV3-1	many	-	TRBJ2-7	CASSQDRGGKQYF	TGTGCCAGCAGCCAAGACAGGGGTGGGAAGCAGTACTTC
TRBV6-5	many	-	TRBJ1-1	CASSYGGIGKTEAFF	TGTGCCAGCAGTTACGGGGGGATAGGAAAGACTGAAGCTTTCTTT
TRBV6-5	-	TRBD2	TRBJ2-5	CASSWTSAETQYF	TGTGCCAGCAGTTGGACTAGCGCGGAGACCCAGTACTTC
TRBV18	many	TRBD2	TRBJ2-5	CASSPRGVEETQYF	TGTGCCAGCTCCCCGCGGGGGGTTGAAGAGACCCAGTACTTC
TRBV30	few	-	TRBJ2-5	CAWSLGEVGETQYF	TGTGCCTGGTCCTTGGGGGAAGTGGGCGAGACCCAGTACTTC
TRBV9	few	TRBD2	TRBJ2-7	CASSALAGGPYEQYF	TGTGCCAGCAGCGCCTTAGCGGGGGGGCCGTACGAGCAGTACTTC
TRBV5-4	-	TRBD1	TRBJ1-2	CASSLGSLGQGSNYGYTF	TGTGCCAGCAGCTTGGGTTCCCTTGGACAGGGTTCCAACTATGGCTACACCTTC
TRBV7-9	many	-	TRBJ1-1	CASSLGQGLAFF	TGTGCCAGCAGCTTAGGGCAGGGCTTAGCTTTCTTT
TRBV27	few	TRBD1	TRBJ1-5	CASSLSRDRASNQPQHF	TGTGCCAGCAGTTTATCCCGGGACAGGGCTAGCAATCAGCCCCAGCATTTT
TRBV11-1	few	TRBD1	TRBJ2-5	CASIRMPLGQGRETQYF	TGTGCCAGCATCCGAATGCCGTTGGGACAGGGAAGAGAGACCCAGTACTTC
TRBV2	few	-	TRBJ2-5	CASSASPDGVQAPQYF	TGTGCCAGCAGTGCATCTCCGGACGGGGTTCAAGCTCCCCAGTACTTC
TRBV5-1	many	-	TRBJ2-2	CASSLDRAVTGELFF	TGCGCCAGCAGCTTGGATCGGGCGGTCACCGGGGAGCTGTTTTTT
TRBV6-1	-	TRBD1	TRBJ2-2	CASNPDRANTGELFF	TGTGCCAGCAACCCGGACAGGGCGAACACCGGGGAGCTGTTTTTT
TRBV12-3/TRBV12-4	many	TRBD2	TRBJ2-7	CASSPGSGGSYEQYF	TGTGCCAGCAGCCCCGGTAGCGGGGGTTCCTACGAGCAGTACTTC
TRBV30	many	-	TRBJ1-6	CAWNRRNNSPLHF	TGTGCCTGGAACAGAAGGAATAATTCACCCCTCCACTTT
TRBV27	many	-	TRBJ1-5	CASSTGVGSNQPQHF	TGTGCCAGCTCCACGGGGGTAGGGAGCAATCAGCCCCAGCATTTT
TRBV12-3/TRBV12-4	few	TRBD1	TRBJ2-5	CASSARTGGQETQYF	TGTGCCAGCAGTGCCCGGACAGGGGGCCAAGAGACCCAGTACTTC
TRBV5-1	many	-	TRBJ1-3	CASRASGRLSSGNTIYF	TGCGCCAGCCGGGCTTCGGGTCGATTAAGCTCTGGAAACACCATATATTTT
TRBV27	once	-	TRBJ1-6	CASRSHRGRFSPLHF	TGTGCCAGCAGATCACATCGGGGGCGGTTTTCACCCCTCCACTTT
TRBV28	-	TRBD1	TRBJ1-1	CASREQGARLGEAFF	TGTGCCAGCAGGGAACAGGGGGCGCGATTAGGTGAAGCTTTCTTT
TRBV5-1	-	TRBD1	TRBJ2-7	CASSWSTGSTYEQYF	TGCGCCAGCAGCTGGTCGACAGGGTCCACCTACGAGCAGTACTTC
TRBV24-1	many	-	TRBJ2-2	CATSDLHLGVGELFF	TGTGCCACCAGTGATTTGCATCTGGGGGTCGGGGAGCTGTTTTTT